The rows below give T cell receptor beta chains drawn from one sample of a study of blood T cells in healthy people across ages. TCRdb reprocessed the 5' RACE reads via MiXCR and lists one record per CDR3 protein. This table has 800,000 to 900,000 distinct CDR3 sequences, approximately 59% appearing once. The source material was blood. These TCRs come from a man in his thirties or forties in good health. Each CDR3 is given with its conserved first and last residue. Fields, in order: CDR3 length, clone size, V gene, J gene, D gene, CDR3 DNA, CDR3 protein. A D gene is named only where the DNA matches it firmly. The listing skips clone size in some rows; elsewhere it reads once, few, many or a size class.

CDR3 length: 14; clone size: .; V gene: TRBV27; J gene: TRBJ2-7; D gene: .; CDR3 DNA: TGTGCCAGCAATCCCCCGGGACGTCTCTACGAGCAGTACTTC; CDR3 protein: CASNPPGRLYEQYF
CDR3 length: 12; clone size: once; V gene: TRBV29-1; J gene: TRBJ2-7; D gene: .; CDR3 DNA: TGCAGTGCCATAACAGGGAACAATGAGCAGTACTTC; CDR3 protein: CSAITGNNEQYF
CDR3 length: 14; clone size: .; V gene: TRBV25-1; J gene: TRBJ1-5; D gene: TRBD1; CDR3 DNA: TGTGCCAGCAGGGGGACAGGGCCGTCTCAGCCCCAGCATTTT; CDR3 protein: CASRGTGPSQPQHF
CDR3 length: 11; clone size: .; V gene: TRBV10-2; J gene: TRBJ2-3; D gene: .; CDR3 DNA: TGCGCCAGCATTGGTTTGGATACGCAGTATTTT; CDR3 protein: CASIGLDTQYF
CDR3 length: 14; clone size: .; V gene: TRBV12-3/TRBV12-4; J gene: TRBJ2-5; D gene: .; CDR3 DNA: TGTGCCAGCAGAAAAGAGGCCTTCCAAGAGACCCAGTACTTC; CDR3 protein: CASRKEAFQETQYF
CDR3 length: 14; clone size: few; V gene: TRBV12-3/TRBV12-4; J gene: TRBJ1-1; D gene: .; CDR3 DNA: TGTGCCAGCAGTTTAGGGGGTAGGGACACTGAAGCTTTCTTT; CDR3 protein: CASSLGGRDTEAFF
CDR3 length: 11; clone size: .; V gene: TRBV6-2/TRBV6-3; J gene: TRBJ2-3; D gene: .; CDR3 DNA: TGTGCCAGCAACTCAGGCGATACGCAGTATTTT; CDR3 protein: CASNSGDTQYF
CDR3 length: 15; clone size: few; V gene: TRBV7-7; J gene: TRBJ2-5; D gene: TRBD1; CDR3 DNA: TGTGCTAGCAGCCGGGACAGACTGGAGCAAGAGACCCAGTACTTC; CDR3 protein: CASSRDRLEQETQYF
CDR3 length: 14; clone size: few; V gene: TRBV4-2; J gene: TRBJ1-1; D gene: .; CDR3 DNA: TGTGCCAGCAGCCAAAGGGAGAAGAACACTGAAGCTTTCTTT; CDR3 protein: CASSQREKNTEAFF
CDR3 length: 14; clone size: .; V gene: TRBV3-1; J gene: TRBJ2-7; D gene: TRBD2; CDR3 DNA: TGTGCCAGCAGCAGTACTAGCGGTGGAGGGGCCCAGTACTTC; CDR3 protein: CASSSTSGGGAQYF
CDR3 length: 18; clone size: .; V gene: TRBV7-9; J gene: TRBJ2-6; D gene: .; CDR3 DNA: TGTGCCAGCAGCCACGATGGGTCCGCGGGCTCTGGGGCCAACGTCCTGACTTTC; CDR3 protein: CASSHDGSAGSGANVLTF
CDR3 length: 16; clone size: .; V gene: TRBV4-2; J gene: TRBJ2-5; D gene: .; CDR3 DNA: TGTGCCAGCAGCCAACGCGGCCTGCCCGAGGGAGAGACCCAGTACTTC; CDR3 protein: CASSQRGLPEGETQYF
CDR3 length: 16; clone size: .; V gene: TRBV7-9; J gene: TRBJ2-5; D gene: .; CDR3 DNA: TGTGCCAGCAGCTTAGGAGGGCAGAAGATCTTGGAGACCCAGTACTTC; CDR3 protein: CASSLGGQKILETQYF
CDR3 length: 17; clone size: .; V gene: TRBV4-3; J gene: TRBJ2-5; D gene: .; CDR3 DNA: TGCGCCAGCAGCCAAAGCCCCCTGACGGGGGCTGGGGAGACCCAGTACTTC; CDR3 protein: CASSQSPLTGAGETQYF
CDR3 length: 11; clone size: .; V gene: TRBV20-1; J gene: TRBJ2-7; D gene: TRBD1; CDR3 DNA: TGCAGTGGACAGGGGACCTACGAGCAGTACTTC; CDR3 protein: CSGQGTYEQYF
CDR3 length: 16; clone size: .; V gene: TRBV7-9; J gene: TRBJ2-7; D gene: TRBD2; CDR3 DNA: TGTGCCAGCAGCTTATCGACTAGCGGGGGATACAATGAGCAGTACTTC; CDR3 protein: CASSLSTSGGYNEQYF
CDR3 length: 19; clone size: .; V gene: TRBV2; J gene: TRBJ1-4; D gene: .; CDR3 DNA: TGTGCCAGCAGTGTCGTCTGGAGGACCTCGGGACCTCCTAATGAAAAACTGTTTTTT; CDR3 protein: CASSVVWRTSGPPNEKLFF
CDR3 length: 12; clone size: .; V gene: TRBV29-1; J gene: TRBJ2-7; D gene: TRBD1; CDR3 DNA: TGCAGCGGGGGACAGGGGTCCCACGAGCAGTACTTC; CDR3 protein: CSGGQGSHEQYF
CDR3 length: 13; clone size: .; V gene: TRBV2; J gene: TRBJ2-1; D gene: .; CDR3 DNA: TGTGCCAGCAGCGGGGTGAGGTCCCACGAGCAGTTCTTC; CDR3 protein: CASSGVRSHEQFF
CDR3 length: 12; clone size: .; V gene: TRBV5-6; J gene: TRBJ2-1; D gene: .; CDR3 DNA: TGTGCCAGCAGCGCGACGATGAGGCCTCGGTTCTTC; CDR3 protein: CASSATMRPRFF
CDR3 length: 16; clone size: .; V gene: TRBV9; J gene: TRBJ2-1; D gene: TRBD1; CDR3 DNA: TGTGCCAGCAGCCCGACGGACAGGCAATCTTACAATGAGCAGTTCTTC; CDR3 protein: CASSPTDRQSYNEQFF
CDR3 length: 19; clone size: .; V gene: TRBV12-3/TRBV12-4; J gene: TRBJ2-3; D gene: TRBD2; CDR3 DNA: TGTGCCAGCAGTCCGGGGACTAGCGGGGCCAAGTGGGACACAGATACGCAGTATTTT; CDR3 protein: CASSPGTSGAKWDTDTQYF
CDR3 length: 13; clone size: .; V gene: TRBV7-9; J gene: TRBJ1-2; D gene: .; CDR3 DNA: TGTGCCAGCAGCTCCCAGTTGAACTATGGCTACACCTTC; CDR3 protein: CASSSQLNYGYTF
CDR3 length: 14; clone size: few; V gene: TRBV9; J gene: TRBJ2-6; D gene: .; CDR3 DNA: TGTGCCAGCAGCGTAGGTCCTGGGGCCAACGTCCTGACTTTC; CDR3 protein: CASSVGPGANVLTF
CDR3 length: 13; clone size: .; V gene: TRBV6-2/TRBV6-3; J gene: TRBJ2-5; D gene: .; CDR3 DNA: TGTGCCAGCAGACGGGGTGTCCAAGAGACCCAGTACTTC; CDR3 protein: CASRRGVQETQYF
CDR3 length: 16; clone size: .; V gene: TRBV7-3; J gene: TRBJ2-3; D gene: TRBD2; CDR3 DNA: TGTGCCAGCAGCTTAAGAGCGGGGGGGCAAATAGATACGCAGTATTTT; CDR3 protein: CASSLRAGGQIDTQYF
CDR3 length: 18; clone size: .; V gene: TRBV7-2; J gene: TRBJ2-7; D gene: TRBD2; CDR3 DNA: TGTGCCAGCAGCTTAGTGCCGGGACTAGCGGGGGCCTCATACGAGCAGTACTTC; CDR3 protein: CASSLVPGLAGASYEQYF
CDR3 length: 17; clone size: few; V gene: TRBV7-2; J gene: TRBJ2-1; D gene: TRBD2; CDR3 DNA: TGTGCCAGCAGCTTAGAACGGGGGCGGGGGGCCCACAATGAGCAGTTCTTC; CDR3 protein: CASSLERGRGAHNEQFF
CDR3 length: 15; clone size: few; V gene: TRBV4-2; J gene: TRBJ2-7; D gene: .; CDR3 DNA: TGTGCCAGCAGCCAAGAGAGCTCGGGCTTTTTCGAGCAGTACTTC; CDR3 protein: CASSQESSGFFEQYF
CDR3 length: 14; clone size: .; V gene: TRBV6-5; J gene: TRBJ1-6; D gene: .; CDR3 DNA: TGTGCCAGCAGTGGGATACAGGGTAAAGGACCCCTCCACTTT; CDR3 protein: CASSGIQGKGPLHF
CDR3 length: 15; clone size: once; V gene: TRBV5-1; J gene: TRBJ2-5; D gene: TRBD2; CDR3 DNA: TGCGCCAGCAGCAAATCCCCCGGGACTAGCGAGACCCAGTACTTC; CDR3 protein: CASSKSPGTSETQYF
CDR3 length: 14; clone size: few; V gene: TRBV29-1; J gene: TRBJ2-7; D gene: .; CDR3 DNA: TGCAGCGTTGGGCAGGGAAGAGGGGCCTACGAGCAGTACTTC; CDR3 protein: CSVGQGRGAYEQYF
CDR3 length: 17; clone size: .; V gene: TRBV7-2; J gene: TRBJ2-3; D gene: TRBD2; CDR3 DNA: TGTGCCAGCAGCCTCCAGTCCGGGGGGGGAGGTACAGATACGCAGTATTTT; CDR3 protein: CASSLQSGGGGTDTQYF
CDR3 length: 14; clone size: .; V gene: TRBV7-9; J gene: TRBJ2-3; D gene: .; CDR3 DNA: TGTGCCAGCAGCAGAGACGGGAGCACAGATACGCAGTATTTT; CDR3 protein: CASSRDGSTDTQYF
CDR3 length: 13; clone size: few; V gene: TRBV9; J gene: TRBJ1-2; D gene: .; CDR3 DNA: TGTGCCAGCAGCGTAGGTGGGAACTATGGCTACACCTTC; CDR3 protein: CASSVGGNYGYTF
CDR3 length: 14; clone size: .; V gene: TRBV4-2; J gene: TRBJ2-3; D gene: .; CDR3 DNA: TGTGCCAGCAGCCAAGATCCCGTGGGGGGTACGCAGTATTTT; CDR3 protein: CASSQDPVGGTQYF
CDR3 length: 13; clone size: .; V gene: TRBV29-1; J gene: TRBJ2-6; D gene: .; CDR3 DNA: TGCAGCGTTGGCATCTCTGGGGCCAACGTCCTGACTTTC; CDR3 protein: CSVGISGANVLTF
CDR3 length: 14; clone size: .; V gene: TRBV15; J gene: TRBJ2-7; D gene: TRBD1; CDR3 DNA: TGTGCCACCAGCAGTGACAGGGGTCCCTACGAGCAGTACTTC; CDR3 protein: CATSSDRGPYEQYF
CDR3 length: 14; clone size: few; V gene: TRBV6-2/TRBV6-3; J gene: TRBJ2-7; D gene: TRBD2; CDR3 DNA: TGTGCCAGCAGTAGAGCGGGGTTATCCTACGAGCAGTACTTC; CDR3 protein: CASSRAGLSYEQYF
CDR3 length: 14; clone size: once; V gene: TRBV20-1; J gene: TRBJ2-5; D gene: .; CDR3 DNA: TGCAGTGCTAGAGATGACAGTGGCCGGGAGACCCAGTACTTC; CDR3 protein: CSARDDSGRETQYF
CDR3 length: 13; clone size: .; V gene: TRBV19; J gene: TRBJ2-7; D gene: .; CDR3 DNA: TGTGCCAGTAGTATTCAGATTTCCTACGAGCAGTACTTC; CDR3 protein: CASSIQISYEQYF
CDR3 length: 16; clone size: .; V gene: TRBV12-3/TRBV12-4; J gene: TRBJ2-5; D gene: TRBD2; CDR3 DNA: TGTGCCAGCAGTTCCACGAGCGGGGGGGACTTAGAGACCCAGTACTTC; CDR3 protein: CASSSTSGGDLETQYF
CDR3 length: 14; clone size: .; V gene: TRBV5-1; J gene: TRBJ2-7; D gene: TRBD1; CDR3 DNA: TGCGCCAGCAGCGGGGAGACAGGGTTCTACGAGCAGTACTTC; CDR3 protein: CASSGETGFYEQYF
CDR3 length: 16; clone size: once; V gene: TRBV7-9; J gene: TRBJ2-3; D gene: TRBD1; CDR3 DNA: TGTGCCAGCAGCTCCCGACAGGGACCTTCCCCAGATACGCAGTATTTT; CDR3 protein: CASSSRQGPSPDTQYF
CDR3 length: 14; clone size: .; V gene: TRBV29-1; J gene: TRBJ2-1; D gene: .; CDR3 DNA: TGCAGCGCGACTCGGGAATCTTTGGGGAATGAGCAGTTCTTC; CDR3 protein: CSATRESLGNEQFF
CDR3 length: 17; clone size: once; V gene: TRBV15; J gene: TRBJ2-7; D gene: .; CDR3 DNA: TGTGCCACCAGCGAAATCCCTATACAGGAGAACTCCTACGAGCAGTACTTC; CDR3 protein: CATSEIPIQENSYEQYF
CDR3 length: 12; clone size: .; V gene: TRBV7-9; J gene: TRBJ1-2; D gene: .; CDR3 DNA: TGTGCCAGCAGCCCGGGAGATAATGGCCACACCTTC; CDR3 protein: CASSPGDNGHTF
CDR3 length: 14; clone size: .; V gene: TRBV25-1; J gene: TRBJ1-1; D gene: .; CDR3 DNA: TGTGCCAGCAGTGACTGGGGGGGTAACACTGAAGCTTTCTTT; CDR3 protein: CASSDWGGNTEAFF
CDR3 length: 14; clone size: .; V gene: TRBV7-9; J gene: TRBJ2-4; D gene: .; CDR3 DNA: TGTGCCAGCAGCTTTGGGGGAGACTGGGACATTCAGTACTTC; CDR3 protein: CASSFGGDWDIQYF
CDR3 length: 14; clone size: .; V gene: TRBV12-3/TRBV12-4; J gene: TRBJ2-7; D gene: TRBD2; CDR3 DNA: TGTGCCAGCAGTCCTAGCGGGGCTCTATACGAGCAGTACTTC; CDR3 protein: CASSPSGALYEQYF
CDR3 length: 15; clone size: .; V gene: TRBV29-1; J gene: TRBJ2-6; D gene: .; CDR3 DNA: TGCAGCGTGAAGGGCGGAGCATCTGGGGCCAACGTCCTGACTTTC; CDR3 protein: CSVKGGASGANVLTF
CDR3 length: 14; clone size: .; V gene: TRBV10-3; J gene: TRBJ2-7; D gene: TRBD1; CDR3 DNA: TGTGCCATCAGTAAAGGGACAGGGGCCGACGAGCAGTACTTC; CDR3 protein: CAISKGTGADEQYF